These T cell receptor beta chains were read from a single sample in a study of shared clonotypes between healthy human individuals. Sequencing used immunoSEQ multiplex PCR; TCRdb keeps in-frame clones, though not all of them. The profile covers more than 2,000,000 clones, with roughly 92% appearing a single time and around 0.14% taken by the ten largest. Sequenced sample: naive CD4+ T cells sorted from blood. The receptors here all came from a young man in good health. CDR3s include the opening cysteine and the closing phenylalanine or tryptophan. The D gene is left open where the match is weak. Size tells how often a clone was seen (once, few, many) or the class of an expanded clone, and some rows leave it out.

CDR3 DNA,CDR3 protein,J gene,D gene,clone size,V gene
TGCGCCAGCAGCGAACAGGGGGCGCTGGGCGAGCAGTACTTC,CASSEQGALGEQYF,TRBJ2-7,TRBD1,-,TRBV5-1
TGTGCCAGCAGCTTAGTGTCCAACCAAGAGACCCAGTACTTC,CASSLVSNQETQYF,TRBJ2-5,-,once,TRBV7-2
TGTGCCAGCAGTTCTGACAGGAACACTGAAGCTTTCTTT,CASSSDRNTEAFF,TRBJ1-1,-,-,TRBV6-5
TGTGCTAGTGGTTTGGCGGGGGGACGAGGAAACACCATATATTTT,CASGLAGGRGNTIYF,TRBJ1-3,-,-,TRBV12-5
TGCGCCAGCAGCTTGGTCCCAGGGCAAGAGACCCAGTACTTC,CASSLVPGQETQYF,TRBJ2-5,-,once,TRBV5-1
TGCGCCAGCAGCCAAGCAACGGGACGGACGACTAACTATGGCTACACCTTC,CASSQATGRTTNYGYTF,TRBJ1-2,-,-,TRBV4-1
TGTGCCAGCAGCGCAACCAGGGTCTCACCCCTCCACTTT,CASSATRVSPLHF,TRBJ1-6,-,-,TRBV11-2
TGTGCCAGCAGCGTTGATGCTAGCACAGATACGCAGTATTTT,CASSVDASTDTQYF,TRBJ2-3,-,-,TRBV9
TGTGCCAGCGTAGGGGACAGGATATATGATACGCAGTATTTT,CASVGDRIYDTQYF,TRBJ2-3,TRBD1,-,TRBV7-2
TGTGCCAGCAGTGAATGGGGGTTGGAAGGCTACACCTTC,CASSEWGLEGYTF,TRBJ1-2,-,-,TRBV2
TGTGCCAGCAGCTTAATTAGTTGGAGACTAGCGGGCGGCGATGAGCAGTTCTTC,CASSLISWRLAGGDEQFF,TRBJ2-1,TRBD2,-,TRBV7-9
TGTGCCAGCAGTCTTTTGGGGGCCGGAGAAAAACTGTTTTTT,CASSLLGAGEKLFF,TRBJ1-4,-,-,TRBV6-6
TGTGCCAGCAGCGAAGACGGCGTCCTACCCCCTCTATATGGCTACACCTTC,CASSEDGVLPPLYGYTF,TRBJ1-2,-,-,TRBV21-1
TGTGCCAGCAGCTCAGCATGGACAGGGGCCGCTTCTCAGTTCTTC,CASSSAWTGAASQFF,TRBJ2-1,TRBD1,-,TRBV7-2
TGTGCCAGCAGTGACGGGGACAGCAGCACAGATACGCAGTATTTT,CASSDGDSSTDTQYF,TRBJ2-3,TRBD1,-,TRBV6-4
TGTGCCAGCAGTACCATCCCCAGGGGGCGAGGCGAGCAGTACTTC,CASSTIPRGRGEQYF,TRBJ2-7,TRBD1,once,TRBV11-2
TGTGCCAGCAGCGTGGGACCCCGGGGTAATCAGCCCCAGCATTTT,CASSVGPRGNQPQHF,TRBJ1-5,-,-,TRBV5-4
TGTGCCAGCAGTTACAGAGTGAACACTGAAGCTTTCTTT,CASSYRVNTEAFF,TRBJ1-1,-,-,TRBV6-6
TGTGCCAGCAGTTGGACAGGGGGCACAGATACGCAGTATTTT,CASSWTGGTDTQYF,TRBJ2-3,TRBD1,-,TRBV27
TGTGCCAGCAGTTACACTCGGACAGGGTACGAGCAGTACTTC,CASSYTRTGYEQYF,TRBJ2-7,TRBD1,-,TRBV6-5
TGTGCCAGCAGTTACTCAACTGGAACCTACGAGCAGTACTTC,CASSYSTGTYEQYF,TRBJ2-7,-,-,TRBV6-5
TGCGCCAGCAGCCAAGAGGAGCGGTTCTACGAGCAGTACTTC,CASSQEERFYEQYF,TRBJ2-7,-,-,TRBV4-1
TGTGCCAGCAGCCCTTACCTCGGACAGGGAGGGGAAGAAAAACTGTTTTTT,CASSPYLGQGGEEKLFF,TRBJ1-4,TRBD1,-,TRBV9
TGTGCCAGCTCTCCTCCGGGCCAAACAGCCGGGGCCAACGTCCTGACTTTC,CASSPPGQTAGANVLTF,TRBJ2-6,-,-,TRBV18
TGTGCCAGCAGCTTAGGGACAGGGAAGGCGGTCACTGAAGCTTTCTTT,CASSLGTGKAVTEAFF,TRBJ1-1,TRBD1,-,TRBV11-1
TGTGCCAGCAGCCAGTCCAGGTACAATGAGCAGTTCTTC,CASSQSRYNEQFF,TRBJ2-1,-,-,TRBV7-2
TGCGCCAGCAGCCGAGGACTAGCGGGCTCGTACAATGAGCAGTTCTTC,CASSRGLAGSYNEQFF,TRBJ2-1,TRBD2,-,TRBV4-1
TGTGCCAGCTCACCACCTGGCCGAGCAGCGAGACAAGAGACCCAGTACTTC,CASSPPGRAARQETQYF,TRBJ2-5,-,-,TRBV18
TGTGCCAGCAGTTTACCAAGTCACAATGAGCAGTTCTTC,CASSLPSHNEQFF,TRBJ2-1,-,-,TRBV27
TGTGCCAGCAGTTTGGCAGGGTTCTCTTCTGGGGCCAACGTCCTGACTTTC,CASSLAGFSSGANVLTF,TRBJ2-6,-,-,TRBV27
TGTGCCAGCAGTAAAGGGACAGGGGGAGGGGATGGCTACACCTTC,CASSKGTGGGDGYTF,TRBJ1-2,TRBD1,-,TRBV28
TGTGCCAGCAGCAAAAACAGGGAGAAGAATTCACCCCTCCACTTT,CASSKNREKNSPLHF,TRBJ1-6,-,-,TRBV5-4